What follows describes a single TCR beta chain. Its target is not known. Its ends do not fully match the called genes, so a read error is possible. Combined were second doses at about 4 or about 12 weeks. This sample stems from a study of T cell responses to AZD1222 COVID-19 vaccine. General study findings and limits: Repertoire samples came only from after the peak T cell response.

The assay was immunoSEQ multiplex PCR, and TCRdb's table has in-frame clones only and misses some. In the table there are some 150,000 clones, about 92% of which are singletons. Looked up from germline, CDR1 is MNHEY and CDR2 is SVGEGT. The CDR3 totals 13 residues. The rearrangement uses TRBV6-2 or TRBV6-3 and TRBJ2-5; possibly TRBD1 for D (6 bases). The source of this sequence is an adult who received the AZD1222 COVID-19 vaccine. The sequences come from peripheral blood, collected 28 days after the second AZD1222 dose. The CDR3: CASSYPRDTTLHF. The CDR3 region has the DNA TGTGCCAGCAGTTACCCGAGGGACACGACGCTGCACTTC.